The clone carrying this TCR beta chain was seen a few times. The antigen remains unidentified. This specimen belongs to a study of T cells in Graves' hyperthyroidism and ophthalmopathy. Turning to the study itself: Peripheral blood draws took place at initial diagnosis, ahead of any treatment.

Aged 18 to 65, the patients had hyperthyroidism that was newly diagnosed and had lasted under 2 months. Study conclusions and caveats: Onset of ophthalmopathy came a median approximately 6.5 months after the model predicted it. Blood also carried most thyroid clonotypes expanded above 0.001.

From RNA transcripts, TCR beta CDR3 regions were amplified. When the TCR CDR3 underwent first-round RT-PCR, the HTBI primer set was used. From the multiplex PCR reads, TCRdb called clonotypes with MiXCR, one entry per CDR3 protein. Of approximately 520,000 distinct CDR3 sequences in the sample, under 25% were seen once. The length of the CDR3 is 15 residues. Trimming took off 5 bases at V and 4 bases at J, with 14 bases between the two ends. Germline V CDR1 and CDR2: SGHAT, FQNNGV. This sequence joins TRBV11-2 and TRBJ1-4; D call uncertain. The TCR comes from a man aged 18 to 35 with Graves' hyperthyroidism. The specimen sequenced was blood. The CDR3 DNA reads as TGTGCCAGCAGCCTCTGGGGAGCCGTTAATGAAAAACTGTTTTTT. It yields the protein CASSLWGAVNEKLFF.